These 19 T cell receptor beta chains were all obtained from the same sample, sequenced in a study of shared clonotypes between healthy human individuals. TCRdb's copy holds only in-frame clones and misses some; the assay was immunoSEQ multiplex PCR. Here the sample spans approximately 500,000 clones, 79% being singletons. The specimen was PBMCs. These receptors were taken from a woman aged 40 to 50 in good health. Some clones in this sample may be carry-over from other donors' samples.

The V and J genes are TRBV7-3 and TRBJ2-1; the match to TRBD1 covers 8 bases. The CDR3 spans 15 residues. Trimming took 5 bases from V and 0 from J; bases not matched to a gene: 3. The germline V gene has CDR1 SGHTA and CDR2 FQGTGA. Here the CDR3 reads CASSPGQGSYNEQFF. The CDR3 DNA reads TGTGCCAGCAGCCCAGGACAGGGCTCCTACAATGAGCAGTTCTTC.

The chain uses TRBV4-1 and TRBJ2-1, with 11 bases matching TRBD2. The CDR3 length is 15 residues. Looked up from germline, CDR1 is MGHRA and CDR2 is YSYEKL. Germline trimming cut 5 bases from V and 3 bases from J; bases unmatched to any gene: 3. This CDR3 reads CASSVLAGGYNEQFF. The CDR3 nucleotides are TGCGCCAGCAGCGTTCTAGCGGGAGGCTACAATGAGCAGTTCTTC.

This CDR3 is CASSRSGGKNIQYF. In nucleotides, the CDR3 is TGTGCCAGCAGCCGTTCAGGGGGGAAAAACATTCAGTACTTC. The V gene is TRBV11-1, the J gene TRBJ2-4; perhaps TRBD1 as D (7 bases). This CDR3 spans 14 amino acids. The germline V and J ends were trimmed by 5 bases and 4 bases, with 12 bases remaining between them. Germline-derived CDR1 and CDR2 are SGHAT and FQDESV (reference sequence).

CDR3 region: CATSKGGSTGELFF. Here the CDR3 DNA reads TGTGCCACCAGCAAAGGGGGCAGCACCGGGGAGCTGTTTTTT. J is TRBJ2-2 and V is TRBV15; 7 nucleotides align to TRBD1. This CDR3 has 14 residues. The V segment lost 4 bases and the J segment 4 bases; nucleotides outside the gene matches: 3. Germline V gene sequence: CDR1 LNHNV, CDR2 YYDKDF (reference sequence). The entire variable domain, with the rest obtained from reference TRBV15 and TRBJ2-2, is as follows: DAMVIQNPRYQVTQFGKPVTLSCSQTLNHNVMYWYQQKSSQAPKLLFHYYDKDFNNEADTPDNFQSRRPNTSFCFLDIRSPGLGDTAMYLCATSKGGSTGELFFGEGSRLTVL.

This clone has ten or more counts. CDR3 sequence: CASGLASGRFQETQYF. In DNA, the CDR3 is TGTGCTAGTGGTTTGGCTAGCGGGAGATTTCAAGAGACCCAGTACTTC. The chain combines TRBV12-5 with TRBJ2-5, with 10 bases aligning to TRBD2. Unmatched junction bases numbered 4, after V lost 1 base and J lost 2 bases. CDR1 is LGHNT, CDR2 FRNRAP, per germline. This CDR3 is 16 amino acids long.

The V call is TRBV7-9, the J call TRBJ2-7; perhaps D is TRBD1 or TRBD2 (5 bases each). The CDR3 is made up of 15 amino acids. The V gene lost 2 bases and the J gene lost 3 bases, with 14 bases spanning the gap. The V gene's germline CDR1 is SEHNR and CDR2 FQNEAQ (reference sequence). CDR3 sequence reads: CASSLYGTASYEQYF. CDR3 coding DNA: TGTGCCAGCAGCTTATACGGGACGGCGAGCTACGAGCAGTACTTC.

The chain joins TRBV2 to TRBJ2-3; TRBD2 agrees at 13 bases. The germline V gene has CDR1 SNHLY and CDR2 FYNNEI. CDR3 length: 18 amino acids. With V trimmed by 7 bases and J by 0 bases, 10 bases remained unmatched. The CDR3 bases are TGTGCCAGCACCCCGGGACTAGCGGGACCCCTTAGCACAGATACGCAGTATTTT. It translates to CASTPGLAGPLSTDTQYF.

The V call is TRBV5-1, the J call TRBJ1-2, with 8 bases that match TRBD1. V gave up 4 bases and J gave up 5 bases; unmatched junction bases: 7. The germline gives CDR1 SGHRS, CDR2 YFSETQ. CDR3 length equals 14 residues. DNA of the CDR3: TGCGCCAGCAGCCGCGACGACAGGGGATATGGCTACACCTTC. It codes for CASSRDDRGYGYTF.

The chain recombines TRBV2 with TRBJ1-2; D not resolved. The CDR3 runs to 12 residues. Germline CDR1 reads SNHLY; CDR2 reads FYNNEI. With 10 bases removed from V and 10 bases from J, the gap between germline ends came to 19 bases. The CDR3 coding sequence is TGTGCCACCCTGACACCGCCGGTTCTCTACACCTTC. Translation: CATLTPPVLYTF.

This clone was counted a few times. The chain employs TRBV2 and TRBJ2-5; no firm D call. The V end was cut by 7 bases, the J end by 1 base, with 7 bases between. The CDR3 runs 12 residues. Per germline, CDR1 SNHLY and CDR2 FYNNEI. The CDR3 DNA is TGTGCCAGCAACAGAGCCCAAGAGACCCAGTACTTC. Its translation is CASNRAQETQYF.

This chain joins TRBV6-5 and TRBJ1-1; D is uncertain. V dropped 5 bases and J dropped 6 bases, with 16 bases sitting between them. This CDR3 contains 14 residues. Germline-derived CDR1 and CDR2 are MNHEY and SVGAGI. The CDR3: CASSPSFGIAEAFF. The CDR3 bases are TGTGCCAGCAGTCCATCCTTTGGGATCGCTGAAGCTTTCTTT.

This chain connects TRBV30 to TRBJ2-3; tentative D call: TRBD2 (6 bases). The CDR3 sequence is 16 residues long. The V gene's germline CDR1 is GTSNPN and CDR2 SVGIG (reference sequence). Trimming stripped 3 bases from V and 9 bases from J, with 25 bases between. The DNA for the CDR3 is TGTGCCTGGAGCCGACGGTCCGCGGGGCGGGGAAGAACGCAGTATTTT. Its protein product is CAWSRRSAGRGRTQYF.

This chain links TRBV11-2 with TRBJ2-3, with 7 bases aligning to TRBD1. Trimming cost V 2 bases and J 11 bases; bases outside gene matches: 13. The V gene's germline CDR1 is SGHAT and CDR2 FQNNGV. This CDR3 region has 15 residues. The chain's CDR3 is CASSLLQGVGDWQYF. CDR3 nucleotides: TGTGCCAGCAGCTTACTCCAGGGGGTGGGAGATTGGCAGTATTTT.

The chain combines TRBV5-4 with TRBJ2-1; TRBD2 aligns across 7 bases. V shed 6 bases, J shed 1 base, and the junction held 4 bases outside the gene matches. Germline V gene lookup returns CDR1 SGHNT and CDR2 YYREEE (reference sequence). This CDR3 is built from 14 residues. DNA of the CDR3: TGTGCCAGCAATCCGGGACTATCCTACAATGAGCAGTTCTTC. Translated, it gives CASNPGLSYNEQFF. The whole variable domain, filled in from reference TRBV5-4 and TRBJ2-1, reads ETGVTQSPTHLIKTRGQQVTLRCSSQSGHNTVSWYQQALGQGPQFIFQYYREEENGRGNFPPRFSGLQFPNYSSELNVNALELDDSALYLCASNPGLSYNEQFFGPGTRLTVL.

The table lists this clone with a few counts. V and J are TRBV18 and TRBJ1-3; the D is unclear. The germline CDR1 and CDR2 sequences are KGHSH and LQKENI. The CDR3 spans 12 residues. The V and J ends lost 2 bases and 4 bases respectively, with 3 bases between them. The CDR3 DNA is TGTGCCAGCTCACCAATAGGAAACACCATATATTTT. It codes for CASSPIGNTIYF.

This clone was counted only a few times. The J gene is TRBJ2-7, the V gene TRBV2, with unresolved D. The CDR3 covers 15 residues. Trimming shortened V by 6 bases and J by 1 base, and 16 bases separated the two germline ends. Looked up from germline, CDR1 is SNHLY and CDR2 is FYNNEI. CDR3 sequence reads: CASRAPDTISYEQYF. For the CDR3, the DNA is TGTGCCAGCAGGGCTCCAGACACGATTTCCTACGAGCAGTACTTC.

This chain uses TRBV10-3 with TRBJ2-5, with D perhaps matching TRBD2 (6 bases). The CDR3 has 12 amino acids. Germline V gene sequence: CDR1 ENHRY, CDR2 SYGVKD. Deletions cut 10 bases from V and 1 base from J, with 10 bases between. The CDR3 sequence: CATSLAQETQYF. CDR3 nucleotides: TGTGCCACCTCACTAGCCCAAGAGACCCAGTACTTC.

The J gene is TRBJ2-2, the V gene TRBV5-4; 9 bases agree with TRBD2. The CDR3 has 18 amino acids. The V gene end was trimmed by 0 bases and the J gene end by 4 bases; junction bases not matched to a gene: 10. Germline CDR1 and CDR2: SGHNT and YYREEE (reference sequence). As DNA, the CDR3 is TGTGCCAGCAGCTTGGGCCTAGCGGGATCCTCAGGCACCGGGGAGCTGTTTTTT. It encodes CASSLGLAGSSGTGELFF. Drawing the rest from reference TRBV5-4 and TRBJ2-2, the complete variable domain is ETGVTQSPTHLIKTRGQQVTLRCSSQSGHNTVSWYQQALGQGPQFIFQYYREEENGRGNFPPRFSGLQFPNYSSELNVNALELDDSALYLCASSLGLAGSSGTGELFFGEGSRLTVL.

This chain connects TRBV7-3 to TRBJ2-7; D is unclear. This CDR3 is 14 amino acids long. Between the trimmed V and J ends, which lost 2 bases and 2 bases, there was a span of 10 bases. Germline V gene data show CDR1 as SGHTA and CDR2 as FQGTGA. The CDR3 sequence is CASSLLRVAYEQYF. The CDR3 nucleotides are TGTGCCAGCAGCTTACTCCGGGTCGCCTACGAGCAGTACTTC.